This TCR beta chain was retrieved from a study of blood T cell repertoires in COVID-19. Turning to the study itself: From T cells, B-cell-depleted T cells, or PBMCs came the material, which was cDNA or gDNA.

Trimming stripped 3 bases from V and 3 bases from J, with 15 bases between. The CDR3 is 15 amino acids. CDR1 is KGHSH and CDR2 is LQKENI in the germline V gene. Authors' data handling: Quantification of nucleated cells was approximated via reference gene primer amplification. Sequenced by immunoSEQ multiplex PCR; TCRdb stores in-frame clones only, minus some. Clone size and V and J calls were adopted from that table, with D and trimming inferred from the DNA. The top ten clones hold around 14% of a sample with some 110,000 clones, approximately 80% of them seen once. Sequenced material: peripheral blood. The clonotype originates from a woman aged 55-75 years with acute or convalescent COVID-19. The rearrangement uses TRBV18 and TRBJ2-7, with D possibly being TRBD1 (5 bases). The CDR3 nucleotides are TGTGCCAGCTCACCTACCGGACAAACCAGCTACGAGCAGTACTTC. It is translated as CASSPTGQTSYEQYF.